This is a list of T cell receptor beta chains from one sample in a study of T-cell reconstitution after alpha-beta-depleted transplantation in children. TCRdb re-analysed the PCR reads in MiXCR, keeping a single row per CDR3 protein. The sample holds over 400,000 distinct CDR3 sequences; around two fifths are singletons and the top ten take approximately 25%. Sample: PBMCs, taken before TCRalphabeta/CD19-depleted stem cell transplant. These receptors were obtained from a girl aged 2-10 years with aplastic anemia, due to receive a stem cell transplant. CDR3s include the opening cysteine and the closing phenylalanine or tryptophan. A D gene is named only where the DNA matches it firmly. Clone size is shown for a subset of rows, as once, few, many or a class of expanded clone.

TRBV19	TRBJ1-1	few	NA	TGTGCCAGTAGTGGCTTGACAGGTATAAACACTGAAGCTTTCTTT	CASSGLTGINTEAFF
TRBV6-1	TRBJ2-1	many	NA	TGTGCCAGCGGAGGGGGAGGGCCGGATGAGCAGTTCTTC	CASGGGGPDEQFF
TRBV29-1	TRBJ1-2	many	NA	TGCAGCGTCCGACTGCAGGGAGCAAACTATGGCTACACCTTC	CSVRLQGANYGYTF
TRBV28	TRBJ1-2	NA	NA	TGTGCCAGCAGTTTAGGTGGACAGTGGGACGGCTACACCTTC	CASSLGGQWDGYTF
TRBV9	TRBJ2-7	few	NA	TGTGCCAGCAGCGTACTTTCAGAACCCTACGAGCAGTACTTC	CASSVLSEPYEQYF
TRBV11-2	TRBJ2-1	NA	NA	TGTGCCAGCAGCGTAATTTACAATGAGCAGTTCTTC	CASSVIYNEQFF
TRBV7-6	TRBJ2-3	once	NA	TGTGCCAGCAGCCCCCGAACAGAGCAAATCACAGATACGCAGTATTTT	CASSPRTEQITDTQYF
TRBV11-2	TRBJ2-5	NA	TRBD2	TGTCCCAGCAGCTCGGGACTAGGGGAGACCCAGTACTTC	CPSSSGLGETQYF
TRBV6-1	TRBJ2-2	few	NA	TGTGCCAGCAGAGCAGGGTGGGCCGGGGAGCTGTTTTTT	CASRAGWAGELFF
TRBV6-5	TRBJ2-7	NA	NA	TGTGCCAGCAGTTACGAGGCAGGGTTGGTGGAAGAGCAGTACTTC	CASSYEAGLVEEQYF
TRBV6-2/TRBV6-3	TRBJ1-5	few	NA	TGTGCCAGCAGTTCGCTAATGAGCAATCAGCCCCAGCATTTT	CASSSLMSNQPQHF
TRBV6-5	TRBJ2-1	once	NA	TGTGCCAGCAGTTTTTTAGAAGGGTACTACAATGAGCAGTTCTTC	CASSFLEGYYNEQFF
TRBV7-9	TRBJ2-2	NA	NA	TGTGCCAGCAGCTTAATGACCGGGGAGCTGTTTTTT	CASSLMTGELFF
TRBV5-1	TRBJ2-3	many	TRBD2	TGCGCCAGCAGCCCGGGTAGGACTAGCGGGAACTGGGCCACAGATACGCAGTATTTT	CASSPGRTSGNWATDTQYF
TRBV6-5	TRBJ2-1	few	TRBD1	TGTGCCAGCAGTCACCCTCTAGCGACAGGGGTATACAATGAGCAGTTCTTC	CASSHPLATGVYNEQFF
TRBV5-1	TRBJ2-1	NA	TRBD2	TGCGCCAGCAGCCCAAACGCGGGAGTTGGCAATGAGCAGTTCTTC	CASSPNAGVGNEQFF
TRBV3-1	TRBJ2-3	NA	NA	TGTGCCAGCAGGCTTGGGACAACTAGCACAGATACGCCGTATTTT	CASRLGTTSTDTPYF
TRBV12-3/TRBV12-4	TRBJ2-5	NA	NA	TGTGCCAGCAGCCGACATGGAGAGACCCAGTACTTC	CASSRHGETQYF
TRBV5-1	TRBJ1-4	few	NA	TGCGCCAGCAGCTCGGGCTGGGAGGAAAAACTGTTTTTT	CASSSGWEEKLFF
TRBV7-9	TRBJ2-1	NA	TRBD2	TGTGCCAGCAGGATGAGCGGGAGCGGGAATGAGCAGTTCTTC	CASRMSGSGNEQFF
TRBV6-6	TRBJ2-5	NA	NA	TGTGCCAGCAGATCCATAGAGACCCAGTACTTC	CASRSIETQYF
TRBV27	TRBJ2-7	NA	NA	TGTGCCAGCAGTGGGGTCATGAGCTCCTACGAGCAGTACTTC	CASSGVMSSYEQYF
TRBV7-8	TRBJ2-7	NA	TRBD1	TGTGCCAGCAGCTTAGCCGGTCGACAGGGATTCTACGAGCAGTACTTC	CASSLAGRQGFYEQYF
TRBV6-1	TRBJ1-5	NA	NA	TGTGCCAGCAGTCCCCTCGGGGTACAGAACAATCAGCCCCAGCATTTT	CASSPLGVQNNQPQHF
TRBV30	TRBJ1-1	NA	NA	TGTGCCTGGAATAGGGGGGCGCGGTCCACTGAAGCTTTCTTT	CAWNRGARSTEAFF
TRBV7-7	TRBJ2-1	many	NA	TGTGCCAGCAGCTTAAGGGACCTGGGTGAGCAGTTCTTC	CASSLRDLGEQFF
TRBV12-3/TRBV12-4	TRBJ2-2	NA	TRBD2	TGTGCCAGCAGTCCCCGGACTAGCTTCGCCGGGGAGCTGTTTTTT	CASSPRTSFAGELFF
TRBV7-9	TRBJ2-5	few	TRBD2	TGTGCCAGCAGCCCCCTCACTAGCGGTAACCAAGAGACCCAGTACTTC	CASSPLTSGNQETQYF
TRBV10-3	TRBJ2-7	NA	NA	TGTGCCATCAGTGGAACCGGGCGTGAGAGTGAGTACTTC	CAISGTGRESEYF
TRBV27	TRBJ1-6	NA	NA	TGTGCCAGCAGTGCAGGGTTGAATTCACCCCTCCACTTT	CASSAGLNSPLHF
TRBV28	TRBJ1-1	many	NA	TGTGCCAGTTTGGAGGGCACTGAAGCTTTCTTT	CASLEGTEAFF
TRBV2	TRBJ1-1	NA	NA	TGTGCCAGCAGTATAGACAGGAGGACTGAAGCTTTCTTT	CASSIDRRTEAFF
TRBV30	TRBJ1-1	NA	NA	TGTGCTCTCTCCGTTTCGTCCCACACTGAAGCTTTCTTT	CALSVSSHTEAFF
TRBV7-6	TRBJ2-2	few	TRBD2	TGTGCCAGCCAGGCGGGGGAGAACACCGGGGAGCTGTTTTTT	CASQAGENTGELFF
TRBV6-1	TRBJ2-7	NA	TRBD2	TGTGCCAGCAGTAGATCGGGACTAGCGGGGGGACTGATCTACGAGCAGTACTTC	CASSRSGLAGGLIYEQYF
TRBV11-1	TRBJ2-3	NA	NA	TGTGCCAGCAACCCCCAAGTCAGCACAGATACGCAGTATTTT	CASNPQVSTDTQYF
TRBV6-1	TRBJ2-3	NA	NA	TGTGCCAGCGCGAGTCTACTGACAGATACGCAGTATTTT	CASASLLTDTQYF
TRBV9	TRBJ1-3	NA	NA	TGTGCCAGCAGCCTTACGTCCGGAGTATCACTCTCTGGAAACACCATATATTTT	CASSLTSGVSLSGNTIYF
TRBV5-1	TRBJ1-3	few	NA	TGCGCCAGCAGCTTGGCCGGGGGCTCTGGAAACACCATATATTTT	CASSLAGGSGNTIYF
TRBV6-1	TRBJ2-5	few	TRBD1	TGTGCCAGCAGCCCCCAAGGGACAGGGGACCTCCAAGAGACCCAGTACTTC	CASSPQGTGDLQETQYF
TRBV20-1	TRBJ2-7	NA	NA	TGCAGTGCTAGTATAGGGAGGTACGAGCAGTACTTC	CSASIGRYEQYF
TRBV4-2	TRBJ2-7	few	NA	TGTGCCAGCAGCCAGACGCTCTACGAGCAGTACTTC	CASSQTLYEQYF
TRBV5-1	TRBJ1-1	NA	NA	TGCGCCAGCAGCTTGGGAGGTTGGACTGAAGCTTTCTTT	CASSLGGWTEAFF
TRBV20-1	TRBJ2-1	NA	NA	TGCAGTGCTAGAACGCTCGACTCCTACAATGAGCAGTTCTTC	CSARTLDSYNEQFF
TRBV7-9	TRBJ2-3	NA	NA	TGTGCCAGCAGCCTCCGGGACGCTACAGATACGCAGTATTTT	CASSLRDATDTQYF
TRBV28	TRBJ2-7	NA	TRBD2	TGTGCCGCAAAACGGACTAGCGGCTCCTACGAGCAGTACTTC	CAAKRTSGSYEQYF
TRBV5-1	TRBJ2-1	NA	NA	TGCGCCAGCAGCCCGTCGGCAGGGGGGGCCTACAATGAGCAGTTCTTC	CASSPSAGGAYNEQFF
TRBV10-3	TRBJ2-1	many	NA	TGTGCCATCAGTGAATCATACAATGAGCAGTTCTTC	CAISESYNEQFF
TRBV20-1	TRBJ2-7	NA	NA	TGCAGTGCTGATATCGGGAGCTCCTACGAGCAGTACTTC	CSADIGSSYEQYF
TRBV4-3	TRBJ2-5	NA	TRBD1	TGCGCCAGCAGCCCAGGGGGGCAGGGGGCGGGAGAGACCCAGTACTTC	CASSPGGQGAGETQYF
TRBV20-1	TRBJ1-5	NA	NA	TGCAGTGCCACACCATTGGATGGCGTCCGGAATCAGCCCCAGCATTTT	CSATPLDGVRNQPQHF
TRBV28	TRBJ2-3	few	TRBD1	TGTGCCAGCAGACGGACAGGGGCAATCACAGATACGCAGTATTTT	CASRRTGAITDTQYF